The 30 T cell receptor beta chains below all came from one sample that was sequenced in a study of blood T cell repertoires in COVID-19. Sequencing used immunoSEQ multiplex PCR; TCRdb keeps in-frame clones, though not all of them. The sample holds fewer than 350,000 clones, about 89% seen once. The sample comprised PBMCs or T cells enriched from blood (not recorded which). Every receptor here comes from a man between 60 and 70 years old who had recovered from COVID-19.

The rearrangement uses TRBV5-1 and TRBJ2-3, with 15 bases matching TRBD2. The junction had 13 bases not matched to a gene; V was cut back by 4 bases and J by 7 bases. The CDR3 contains 18 residues. In germline, CDR1 is SGHRS, CDR2 YFSETQ. This CDR3 reads CASSRGLAGGPDGHTQYF. CDR3 nucleotides: TGCGCCAGCAGCCGAGGACTAGCGGGAGGGCCGGATGGTCATACGCAGTATTTT.

The chain recombines TRBV6-2 or TRBV6-3 with TRBJ1-1; TRBD1 aligns across 9 bases. Germline assignment: CDR1 MNHEY and CDR2 SVGEGT. The J segment lost 5 bases and the V segment lost 2 bases, leaving 6 bases of the junction unmatched. The CDR3 extends over 15 amino acids. CDR3 nucleotide sequence: TGTGCCAGCAGTTACCAGGGACAGGGCCTTACTGAAGCTTTCTTT. Protein sequence: CASSYQGQGLTEAFF.

The chain couples TRBV6-5 to TRBJ2-1, with D uncertain. CDR1 and CDR2 (germline): MNHEY, SVGAGI. The CDR3 covers 15 residues. The V gene lost 0 bases and the J gene lost 5 bases, with 11 bases spanning the gap. As DNA, the CDR3 is TGTGCCAGCAGTTACTCCCCAGGCTTCGACAATGAGCAGTTCTTC. The encoded protein is CASSYSPGFDNEQFF.

V and J are TRBV3-1 (or the pseudogene TRBV3-2) and TRBJ2-5; 9 bases line up with TRBD1. CDR3 length: 14 residues. Germline V gene data show CDR1 as LGHDT and CDR2 as YNNKEL (reference sequence). V gave up 4 bases and J gave up 3 bases; unmatched junction bases: 3. CDR3 residues: CASSPRTGEETQYF. The DNA for the CDR3 is TGTGCCAGCAGCCCCCGGACAGGGGAAGAGACCCAGTACTTC.

The chain is built from TRBV5-1 and TRBJ1-6; tentative D call: TRBD1 (6 bases). The germline CDR1 and CDR2 sequences are SGHRS and YFSETQ. The CDR3 runs 16 residues. The V and J ends lost 3 bases and 0 bases respectively, with 10 bases between them. CDR3 bases: TGCGCCAGCAGCTGGACAGAGAGCTCCTATAATTCACCCCTCCACTTT. It is translated as CASSWTESSYNSPLHF.

The chain is built from TRBV3-1 (or the pseudogene TRBV3-2) and TRBJ1-6, with 9 bases identical to TRBD1. The CDR3 spans 16 residues. Trimming removed 4 bases from V and 4 bases from J; junction bases left unmatched: 5. CDR1 and CDR2 from the germline V gene are LGHDT and YNNKEL (reference sequence). This chain's CDR3 is CASSPRTGAYNSPLHF. CDR3 nucleotides: TGTGCCAGCAGCCCCCGGACAGGGGCTTATAATTCACCCCTCCACTTT.

The V call is TRBV28, the J call TRBJ1-4; 10 bases agree with TRBD1. The CDR3 sequence is 14 residues long. The V gene end was trimmed by 6 bases and the J gene end by 5 bases; junction bases not matched to a gene: 3. The V gene's germline CDR1 is MDHEN and CDR2 SYDVKM. CDR3: CASRTTGGNEKLFF. The DNA for the CDR3 is TGTGCCAGCAGAACGACAGGGGGCAATGAAAAACTGTTTTTT.

This chain uses TRBV11-2 with TRBJ1-4; unclear D gene. This CDR3 is built from 13 residues. Trimming pared 5 bases from V and 8 bases from J, leaving 12 bases between. Germline-derived CDR1 and CDR2 are SGHAT and FQNNGV. CDR3 amino acids: CASSLHPGEKLFF. The CDR3 DNA follows: TGTGCCAGCAGCCTTCACCCGGGAGAAAAACTGTTTTTT.

The rearrangement uses TRBV6-5 and TRBJ2-1; the D gene is possibly TRBD2 (6 bases). Germline V gives CDR1 MNHEY, CDR2 SVGAGI. The CDR3 consists of 12 residues. The V and J ends lost 5 bases and 9 bases respectively, with 11 bases between them. In DNA, the CDR3 is TGTGCCAGCAGTAAGACTAGAGTTGAGCAGTTCTTC. Protein sequence: CASSKTRVEQFF.

The chain employs TRBV28 and TRBJ2-7; 11 bases are shared with TRBD2. Germline values: CDR1 MDHEN, CDR2 SYDVKM. The J segment lost 2 bases and the V segment lost 4 bases, leaving 7 bases of the junction unmatched. This CDR3 has 16 amino acids. As DNA, the CDR3 is TGTGCCAGCAGTTCGCCGGGACTAGCGGACCCCTACGAGCAGTACTTC. This gives the protein CASSSPGLADPYEQYF.

The chain is built from TRBV5-1 and TRBJ2-7; 9 nucleotides line up with TRBD1. Per the germline V gene, CDR1 is SGHRS and CDR2 is YFSETQ. CDR3 length: 15 amino acids. V trimming: 0 bases; J trimming: 4 bases; junction bases outside the gene matches: 5. CDR3 bases: TGCGCCAGCAGCTTGGCCGGGACAGGGATTTACGAGCAGTACTTC. Protein: CASSLAGTGIYEQYF.

Concerning this clone: Distinct nucleotide sequences in the sample also encode this CDR3. The chain couples TRBV11-3 to TRBJ2-3; weak D call: TRBD2 (5 bases). This CDR3 is 14 amino acids long. The V end was cut by 0 bases, the J end by 3 bases, with 7 bases between. The germline CDR1 and CDR2 sequences are SGHNT and YENEEA. The CDR3 DNA is TGTGCCAGCAGCTTAGATCGGGATACAGATACGCAGTATTTT. Protein product: CASSLDRDTDTQYF. Combining the CDR3 with reference TRBV11-3 and TRBJ2-3 gives the whole variable domain EAGVVQSPRYKIIEKKQPVAFWCNPISGHNTLYWYLQNLGQGPELLIRYENEEAVDDSQLPKDRFSAERLKGVDSTLKIQPAELGDSAVYLCASSLDRDTDTQYFGPGTRLTVL.

The chain links TRBV19 to TRBJ1-3; TRBD1 aligns across 7 bases. With 6 bases clipped from V and 8 bases from J, the junction kept 13 bases outside the gene matches. Per the germline V gene, CDR1 is LNHDA and CDR2 is SQIVND (reference sequence). The CDR3 totals 15 residues. This chain's CDR3 is CASRESTGFWDTIYF. CDR3 in DNA: TGTGCCAGTAGAGAGTCGACAGGGTTCTGGGACACCATATATTTT. Looking up the rest from reference TRBV19 and TRBJ1-3 gives the full variable domain: DGGITQSPKYLFRKEGQNVTLSCEQNLNHDAMYWYRQDPGQGLRLIYYSQIVNDFQKGDIAEGYSVSREKKESFPLTVTSAQKNPTAFYLCASRESTGFWDTIYFGEGSWLTVV.

The chain couples TRBV28 to TRBJ2-7; perhaps TRBD1 as D (6 bases). The germline V and J ends were trimmed by 4 bases and 4 bases, with 14 bases remaining between them. The CDR3 runs to 14 residues. Looked up from germline, CDR1 is MDHEN and CDR2 is SYDVKM. The CDR3 DNA reads as TGTGCCAGCAGTTCCGGGACACCCTGGTACGAGCAGTACTTC. Encoded protein: CASSSGTPWYEQYF. Complete variable domain (other parts from reference TRBV28 and TRBJ2-7): DVKVTQSSRYLVKRTGEKVFLECVQDMDHENMFWYRQDPGLGLRLIYFSYDVKMKEKGDIPEGYSVSREKKERFSLILESASTNQTSMYLCASSSGTPWYEQYFGPGTRLTVT.

This clone was found once. The CDR3 reads CASSTRPGTSGGNDNEQFF. For the CDR3, the DNA is TGTGCCAGCAGTACCCGTCCCGGGACTAGCGGGGGGAACGACAATGAGCAGTTCTTC. The chain combines TRBV27 with TRBJ2-1; 15 bases match TRBD2. V was pared by 5 bases and J by 5 bases, with 13 bases of the junction left unmatched. This CDR3 comprises 19 residues. Germline-derived CDR1 and CDR2 are MNHEY and SMNVEV (reference sequence).

The chain couples TRBV27 to TRBJ2-7, with 16 nucleotides matching TRBD2. The CDR3 runs 17 residues. V gave up 5 bases and J gave up 4 bases; unmatched junction bases: 8. Germline CDR1 is MNHEY and CDR2 is SMNVEV (reference sequence). The CDR3 spells CASSPNPGLAGGYEQYF. The CDR3 coding sequence is TGTGCCAGCAGTCCTAACCCGGGACTAGCGGGAGGGTACGAGCAGTACTTC.

The CDR3 region is CASSFGGSNQPQHF. The CDR3 region has the DNA TGTGCCAGCAGCTTTGGAGGAAGCAATCAGCCCCAGCATTTT. The chain is built from TRBV5-4 and TRBJ1-5; no clear D gene. Trimming left V 2 bases short and J 1 base short, with 7 bases between. The germline CDR1 and CDR2 sequences are SGHNT and YYREEE (reference sequence). CDR3 length: 14 residues. The whole variable domain, remainder taken from reference TRBV5-4 and TRBJ1-5, is ETGVTQSPTHLIKTRGQQVTLRCSSQSGHNTVSWYQQALGQGPQFIFQYYREEENGRGNFPPRFSGLQFPNYSSELNVNALELDDSALYLCASSFGGSNQPQHFGDGTRLSIL.

The V call is TRBV6-5, the J call TRBJ1-6, with 7 bases lining up with TRBD1. V trimming: 11 bases; J trimming: 5 bases; junction bases outside the gene matches: 9. The V gene's germline CDR1 is MNHEY and CDR2 SVGAGI. This CDR3 has 14 amino acids. The CDR3 protein is CASQDRWDNSPLHF. The CDR3 DNA follows: TGTGCCTCCCAGGACAGGTGGGATAATTCACCCCTCCACTTT.

The rearrangement joins TRBV7-2 to TRBJ2-1; 14 nucleotides line up with TRBD2. V was pared by 4 bases and J by 7 bases, with 6 bases of the junction left unmatched. This CDR3 has 16 amino acids. CDR1 SGHTA and CDR2 FQGNSA come from the germline V gene. The CDR3 is CASSSSTSGRVNEQFF. The CDR3 coding sequence is TGTGCCAGCAGCTCCTCGACTAGCGGGAGGGTTAATGAGCAGTTCTTC.

This clone was seen just once. The chain is built from TRBV2 and TRBJ2-2; D is unclear. Per the germline V gene, CDR1 is SNHLY and CDR2 is FYNNEI. This CDR3 comprises 14 residues. V lost 5 bases, J lost 4 bases, and 11 bases lay in between. CDR3 nucleotide sequence: TGTGCCAGCAGTAAGCGTGGTACCACCGGGGAGCTGTTTTTT. This gives the protein CASSKRGTTGELFF.

The rearrangement uses TRBV7-2 and TRBJ2-1, with D maybe TRBD2 (5 bases). CDR3 length equals 14 residues. CDR1 is SGHTA, CDR2 FQGNSA, per germline. V dropped 5 bases and J dropped 6 bases, with 14 bases sitting between them. CDR3 nucleotides: TGTGCCAGCAGCCTGGGAGCGAGAGCCAATGAGCAGTTCTTC. Translating gives CASSLGARANEQFF.

This chain connects TRBV5-1 to TRBJ1-1; D uncertain. The CDR3 consists of 13 residues. The V gene lost 7 bases and the J gene lost 1 base, with 11 bases spanning the gap. CDR1 SGHRS and CDR2 YFSETQ come from the germline V gene. In DNA, the CDR3 is TGCGCCAGCCTGGAGGGAGAGAACACTGAAGCTTTCTTT. Its translation is CASLEGENTEAFF.

The genes are TRBV12-3 or TRBV12-4 and TRBJ1-2; TRBD1 aligns across 8 bases. Losses at the gene ends were 4 bases for V and 5 bases for J; bases not matched to a gene: 3. This CDR3 comprises 13 residues. DNA for the CDR3: TGTGCCAGCAGTTCGGGACAGGCATATGGCTACACCTTC. Amino acids: CASSSGQAYGYTF.

V gene TRBV19 combines with J gene TRBJ1-1; 10 bases are shared with TRBD1. The germline V gene encodes CDR1 LNHDA and CDR2 SQIVND (reference sequence). The V segment lost 5 bases and the J segment 4 bases; nucleotides outside the gene matches: 13. The CDR3 sequence is 17 residues long. In DNA form, the CDR3 reads TGTGCCAGTAGTCCTCGACCCCGGACAGGGGGGTTCACTGAAGCTTTCTTT. Translating gives CASSPRPRTGGFTEAFF.

J is TRBJ2-7 and V is TRBV19, with 7 positions matching TRBD2. The CDR3 is made up of 15 amino acids. Germline V lookup: CDR1 LNHDA, CDR2 SQIVND (reference sequence). After removal of 2 bases from V and 1 base from J, the junction contained 5 bases not matched to a gene. Here the CDR3 DNA reads TGTGCCAGTAGTATAACGAGGGAGGGATCCTACGAGCAGTACTTC. Encoded protein: CASSITREGSYEQYF.

This chain uses TRBV9 with TRBJ1-3, with a possible D match to TRBD1 (5 bases). Trimming removed 1 base from V and 3 bases from J, with 8 bases in between. CDR3 length: 14 residues. CDR1 is SGDLS and CDR2 is YYNGEE in the germline V gene. Here the CDR3 reads CASSVIDSGNTIYF. CDR3 bases: TGTGCCAGCAGCGTAATTGACAGTGGAAACACCATATATTTT.

Worth noting for this clone: Its ends do not fully match the called genes, so a read error is possible. The V and J genes are TRBV7-7 and TRBJ2-2; a possible D gene is TRBD1 (5 bases). The CDR3 has 15 residues. The germline gives CDR1 SSHAT, CDR2 FNYEAQ (reference sequence). The CDR3 region is CASSSNRMNTGELFF. CDR3 bases: TGTGCTAGCAGCTCAAACAGGATGAACACCGGGGAGCTGTTTTTT.

The chain carries TRBV29-1 and TRBJ1-6, with D maybe TRBD1 (6 bases). From germline, CDR1 is SQVTM and CDR2 ANQGSEA. Trimming pared 6 bases from V and 2 bases from J, leaving 20 bases between. The CDR3 has 17 amino acids. The CDR3 coding sequence is TGCAGCGTAGGGGGTAAGGTTCATCCCGCCTATAATTCACCCCTCCACTTT. This gives the protein CSVGGKVHPAYNSPLHF.

The V call is TRBV9, the J call TRBJ1-5; 7 nucleotides match TRBD1. This CDR3 is 16 amino acids long. V shed 0 bases and J 3 bases; nucleotides not matched to a gene: 6. The germline V gene encodes CDR1 SGDLS and CDR2 YYNGEE. The CDR3 DNA follows: TGTGCCAGCAGCGTAGCGGGTAGGGGGCTCAATCAGCCCCAGCATTTT. Protein sequence: CASSVAGRGLNQPQHF.

This chain joins TRBV13 and TRBJ2-2; D might be TRBD1 (5 bases). Germline V CDR1 and CDR2: PRHDT, FYEKMQ (reference sequence). V lost 4 bases to trimming and J lost 1 base, with 10 bases between them. CDR3 size: 15 residues. CDR3 in amino acids: CASSSRTKNTGELFF. In nucleotides, the CDR3 is TGTGCCAGCAGCTCCCGGACAAAGAACACCGGGGAGCTGTTTTTT.